This entry concerns a single T cell receptor beta chain. The antigen is unknown. The germline gives CDR1 MNHEY, CDR2 SMNVEV (reference sequence). V dropped 1 base and J dropped 3 bases, with 15 bases sitting between them. The CDR3 extends over 17 amino acids. This sample is part of a study of shared clonotypes between healthy human individuals. Findings and limits, study-wide: Represented diversity, genetic and exposure-history alike, was limited by few donors.

Clones were sequenced by immunoSEQ multiplex PCR, and TCRdb holds only the in-frame ones, with some missing. Among around 1.6 million clones listed, around 98% were seen once. The receptor was derived from a man aged 25-40 years in good health. The source material was naive CD4+ T cells sorted from blood. Subset in this sample: CD45RA+ positively selected. The V and J genes are TRBV27 and TRBJ2-2; D perhaps matches TRBD2 (5 bases). The CDR3 sequence: CASSLLAWSQDTGELFF. In DNA, the CDR3 is TGTGCCAGCAGTTTATTAGCGTGGAGCCAGGACACCGGGGAGCTGTTTTTT.